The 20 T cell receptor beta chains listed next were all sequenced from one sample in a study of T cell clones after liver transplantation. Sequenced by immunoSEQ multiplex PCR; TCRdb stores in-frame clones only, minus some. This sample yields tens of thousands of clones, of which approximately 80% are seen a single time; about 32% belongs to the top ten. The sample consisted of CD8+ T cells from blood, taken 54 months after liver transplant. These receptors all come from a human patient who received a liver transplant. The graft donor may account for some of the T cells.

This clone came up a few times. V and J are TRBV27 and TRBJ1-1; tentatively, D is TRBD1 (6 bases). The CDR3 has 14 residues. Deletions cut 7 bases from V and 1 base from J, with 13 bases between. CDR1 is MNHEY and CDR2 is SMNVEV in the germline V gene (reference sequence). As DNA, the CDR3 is TGTGCCAGCAAAACAAGGGACAAGAACACTGAAGCTTTCTTT. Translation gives CASKTRDKNTEAFF.

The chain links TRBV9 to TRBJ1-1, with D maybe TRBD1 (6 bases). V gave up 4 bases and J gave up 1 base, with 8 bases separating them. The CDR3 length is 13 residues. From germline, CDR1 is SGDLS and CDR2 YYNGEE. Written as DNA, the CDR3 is TGTGCCAGCAGCCCGGGACAGAACACTGAAGCTTTCTTT. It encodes CASSPGQNTEAFF.

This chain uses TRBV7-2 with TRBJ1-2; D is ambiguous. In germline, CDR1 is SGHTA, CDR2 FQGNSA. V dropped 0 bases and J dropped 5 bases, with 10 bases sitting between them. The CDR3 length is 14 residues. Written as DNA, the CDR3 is TGTGCCAGCAGCTTAGCTCTACGCGGTTATGGCTACACCTTC. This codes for CASSLALRGYGYTF. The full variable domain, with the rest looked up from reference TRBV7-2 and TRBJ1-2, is GAGVSQSPSNKVTEKGKDVELRCDPISGHTALYWYRQSLGQGLEFLIYFQGNSAPDKSGLPSDRFSAERTGGSVSTLTIQRTQQEDSAVYLCASSLALRGYGYTFGSGTRLTVV.

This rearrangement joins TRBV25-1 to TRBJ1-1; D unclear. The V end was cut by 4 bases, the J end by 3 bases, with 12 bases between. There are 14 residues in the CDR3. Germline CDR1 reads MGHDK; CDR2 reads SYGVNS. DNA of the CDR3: TGTGCCAGCAGTGTATTTGGGGTTGACACTGAAGCTTTCTTT. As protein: CASSVFGVDTEAFF.

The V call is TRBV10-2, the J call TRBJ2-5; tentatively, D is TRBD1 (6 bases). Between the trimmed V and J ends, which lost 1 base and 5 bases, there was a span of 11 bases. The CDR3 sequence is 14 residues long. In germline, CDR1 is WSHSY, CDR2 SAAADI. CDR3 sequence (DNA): TGCGCCAGCAGTGAGTTTACAGGGTGGGAGACCCAGTACTTC. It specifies CASSEFTGWETQYF.

The CDR3 reads CASSPPPGRIAEAFF. The CDR3 DNA sequence: TGTGCCAGCAGCCCCCCCCCAGGGAGAATTGCTGAAGCTTTCTTT. J is TRBJ1-1 and V is TRBV7-8; TRBD1 is a possible D gene (5 bases). This CDR3 is built from 15 residues. Trimming took 5 bases from V and 6 from J, leaving 19 bases between them. Germline values: CDR1 SGHVS, CDR2 FQNEAQ.

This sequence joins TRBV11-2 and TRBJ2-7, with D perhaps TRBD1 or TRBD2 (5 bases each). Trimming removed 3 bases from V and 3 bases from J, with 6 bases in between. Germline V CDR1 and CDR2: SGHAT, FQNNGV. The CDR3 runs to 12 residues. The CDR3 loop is CASSFGGYEQYF. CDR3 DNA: TGTGCCAGCAGCTTTGGGGGCTACGAGCAGTACTTC.

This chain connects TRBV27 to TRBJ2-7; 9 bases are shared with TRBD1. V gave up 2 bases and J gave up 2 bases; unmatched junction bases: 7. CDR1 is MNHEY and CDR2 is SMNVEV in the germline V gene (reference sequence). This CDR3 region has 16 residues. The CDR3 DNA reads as TGTGCCAGCAGTTTACTCACCGGGACAGGGACCTACGAGCAGTACTTC. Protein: CASSLLTGTGTYEQYF.

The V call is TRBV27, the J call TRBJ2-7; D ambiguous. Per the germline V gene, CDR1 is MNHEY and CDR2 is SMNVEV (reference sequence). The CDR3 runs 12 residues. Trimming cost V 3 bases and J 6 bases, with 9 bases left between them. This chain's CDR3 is CASSFGGSEQYF. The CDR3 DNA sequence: TGTGCCAGCAGTTTTGGCGGCTCCGAGCAGTACTTC.

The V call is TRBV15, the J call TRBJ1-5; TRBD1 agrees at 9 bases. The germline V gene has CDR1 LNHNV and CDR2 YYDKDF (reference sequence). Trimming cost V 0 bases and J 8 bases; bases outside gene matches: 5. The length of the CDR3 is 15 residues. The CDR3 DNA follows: TGTGCCACCAGCAGAGATGGGACAGGGATGGAGCCCCAGCATTTT. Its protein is CATSRDGTGMEPQHF.

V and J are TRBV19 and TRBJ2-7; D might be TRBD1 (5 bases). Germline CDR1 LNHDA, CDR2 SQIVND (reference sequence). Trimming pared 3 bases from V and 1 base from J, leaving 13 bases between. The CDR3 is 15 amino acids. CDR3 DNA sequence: TGTGCCAGTAGTATGGAGACAGACGGGTCCTACGAGCAGTACTTC. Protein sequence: CASSMETDGSYEQYF. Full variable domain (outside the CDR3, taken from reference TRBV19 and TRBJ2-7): DGGITQSPKYLFRKEGQNVTLSCEQNLNHDAMYWYRQDPGQGLRLIYYSQIVNDFQKGDIAEGYSVSREKKESFPLTVTSAQKNPTAFYLCASSMETDGSYEQYFGPGTRLTVT.

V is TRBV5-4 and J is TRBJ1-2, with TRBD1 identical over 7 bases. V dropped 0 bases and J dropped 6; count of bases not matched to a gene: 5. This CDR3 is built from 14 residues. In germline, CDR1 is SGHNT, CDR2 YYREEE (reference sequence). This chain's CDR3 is CASSLVGGVDGYTF. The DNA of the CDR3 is TGTGCCAGCAGCTTGGTAGGGGGCGTAGATGGCTACACCTTC.

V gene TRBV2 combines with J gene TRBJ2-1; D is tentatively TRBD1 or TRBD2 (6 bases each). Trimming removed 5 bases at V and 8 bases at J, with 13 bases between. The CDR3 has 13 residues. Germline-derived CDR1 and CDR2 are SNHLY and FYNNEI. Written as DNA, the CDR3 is TGTGCCAGCAGTAGATATAGGGGGGATGAGCAGTTCTTC. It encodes CASSRYRGDEQFF.

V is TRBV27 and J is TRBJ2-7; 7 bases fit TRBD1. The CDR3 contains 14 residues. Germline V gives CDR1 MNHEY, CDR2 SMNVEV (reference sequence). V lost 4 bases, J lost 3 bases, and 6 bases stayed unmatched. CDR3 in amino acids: CASSSRGTSYEQYF. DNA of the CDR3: TGTGCCAGCAGTTCCAGGGGGACCAGCTACGAGCAGTACTTC.

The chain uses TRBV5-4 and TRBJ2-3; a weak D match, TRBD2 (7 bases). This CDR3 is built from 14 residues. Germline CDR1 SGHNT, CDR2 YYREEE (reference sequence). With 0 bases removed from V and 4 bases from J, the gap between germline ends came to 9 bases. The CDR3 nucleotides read TGTGCCAGCAGCTTGGGGGGGGGCCCAGATACGCAGTATTTT. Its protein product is CASSLGGGPDTQYF.

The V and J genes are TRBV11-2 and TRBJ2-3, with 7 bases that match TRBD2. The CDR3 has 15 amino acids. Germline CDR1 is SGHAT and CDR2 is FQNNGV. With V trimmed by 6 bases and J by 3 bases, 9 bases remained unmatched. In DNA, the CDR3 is TGTGCCAGCAGAGACCGAGCGGGGAGAACAGATACGCAGTATTTT. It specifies CASRDRAGRTDTQYF.

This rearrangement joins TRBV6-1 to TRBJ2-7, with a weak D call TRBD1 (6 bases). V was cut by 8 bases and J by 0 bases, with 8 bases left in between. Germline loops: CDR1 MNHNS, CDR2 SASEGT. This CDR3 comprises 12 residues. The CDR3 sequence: CASGQSSYEQYF. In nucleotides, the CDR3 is TGTGCCAGCGGACAGAGCTCCTACGAGCAGTACTTC.

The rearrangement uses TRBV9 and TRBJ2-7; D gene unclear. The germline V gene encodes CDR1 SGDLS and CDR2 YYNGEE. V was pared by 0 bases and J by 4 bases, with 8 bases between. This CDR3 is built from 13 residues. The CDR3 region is CASSVGLSYEQYF. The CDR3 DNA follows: TGTGCCAGCAGCGTAGGCCTATCATACGAGCAGTACTTC.

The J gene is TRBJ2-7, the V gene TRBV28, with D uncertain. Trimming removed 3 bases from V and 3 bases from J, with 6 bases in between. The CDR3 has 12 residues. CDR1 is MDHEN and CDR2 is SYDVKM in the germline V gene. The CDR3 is CASSFARYEQYF. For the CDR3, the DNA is TGTGCCAGCAGTTTCGCTCGCTACGAGCAGTACTTC.

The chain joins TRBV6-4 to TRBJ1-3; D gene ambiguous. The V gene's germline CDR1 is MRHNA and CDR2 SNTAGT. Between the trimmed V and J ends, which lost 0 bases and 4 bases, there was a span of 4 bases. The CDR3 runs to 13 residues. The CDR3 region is CASSDSGGNTIYF. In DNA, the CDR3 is TGTGCCAGCAGTGACTCCGGCGGAAACACCATATATTTT.